The 25 T cell receptor beta chains in this list originate from one sample, sequenced in a study of Ad26.COV2.S vaccination and SARS-CoV-2 variants listed by TCRdb under 2021. Libraries came from the immunoSEQ multiplex PCR assay. Here the immuneACCESS table is served through TCRdb, limited to in-frame sequences with V and J called. Missing clones are a known gap in these copies; in checked studies unresolved V genes cover under half, and the rest lacks a known reason. In all, the sample holds approximately 240,000 clones, and more than 75% of those were seen once. The top ten clones comprise approximately 12% of the sample. The sample's treatment or condition, from its label and the paper: approximately 18 received Ad26.COV2.S at low or high dose, single or two shots; about 5 received placebo; per-sample allocation not given. For vaccine and placebo recipients, repertoires were sequenced using samples collected on day 63 after the first injection.

Sequences were derived from peripheral blood, sampled in a trial of Ad26.COV2.S vaccine versus placebo. The receptor set was obtained from a person aged 18 to 59 who received the Ad26.COV2.S COVID-19 vaccine or a placebo.

J is TRBJ1-3 and V is TRBV12-5; D is possibly TRBD1 (6 bases). The V gene's germline CDR1 is LGHNT and CDR2 FRNRAP. This CDR3 comprises 18 residues. The V end lost 0 bases, the J end lost 0 bases, and 15 bases lay between the germline ends. The DNA for the CDR3 is TGTGCTAGTGGTTTGGTCTTCAGGGGCCCCGACTCTGGAAACACCATATATTTT. Protein sequence: CASGLVFRGPDSGNTIYF.

This chain joins TRBV9 and TRBJ2-3, with D possibly TRBD1 on 6 matching bases. Deletions cut 4 bases from V and 0 bases from J, with 9 bases between. The CDR3 extends over 14 amino acids. Germline V CDR1 and CDR2: SGDLS, YYNGEE. CDR3 sequence reads: CASSPDSSTDTQYF. CDR3 nucleotide sequence: TGTGCCAGCAGCCCGGACAGTAGCACAGATACGCAGTATTTT.

The chain recombines TRBV19 with TRBJ1-1; D unresolved. This CDR3 has 14 amino acids. V lost 7 bases and J 2 bases, leaving 14 bases between the germline ends. Germline V gene data show CDR1 as LNHDA and CDR2 as SQIVND (reference sequence). The chain's CDR3 is CASNLAGFNTEAFF. The CDR3 DNA reads TGTGCCAGTAATCTGGCCGGGTTTAACACTGAAGCTTTCTTT.

The chain employs TRBV6-6 and TRBJ1-2; TRBD1 matches 10 bases. CDR1 is MNHNY and CDR2 is SVGAGI in the germline V gene (reference sequence). V lost 5 bases to trimming and J lost 0 bases; unmatched junction nucleotides: 9. The CDR3 totals 17 residues. The DNA of the CDR3 is TGTGCCAGCAGTCAACCGGGACAGGGGACTCCTAACTATGGCTACACCTTC. It encodes CASSQPGQGTPNYGYTF.

This chain uses TRBV21-1 with TRBJ1-2; whether TRBD1, the table's D call, matches the DNA was not checked. TRBV21-1 represents a pseudogene. CDR3 length: 17 residues. The DNA for the CDR3 is TGTGCCAGCAGCAAGGGGCCCTCGAAAGGGGGAACGGATGGCTACACCTTC. Protein: CASSKGPSKGGTDGYTF.

The V and J genes are TRBV29-1 and TRBJ1-1; the D gene is possibly TRBD1 (5 bases). The germline gives CDR1 SQVTM, CDR2 ANQGSEA. The CDR3 length is 13 residues. V was pared by 5 bases and J by 2 bases, with 12 bases between. The CDR3, as DNA: TGCAGCGTTAACAGGAGGCTTAACACTGAAGCTTTCTTT. Protein sequence: CSVNRRLNTEAFF.

The chain combines TRBV11-2 with TRBJ2-7; the D gene could be TRBD1 or TRBD2 (6 bases each). CDR1 and CDR2 from the germline V gene are SGHAT and FQNNGV. Trimming pared 5 bases from V and 2 bases from J, leaving 22 bases between. This CDR3 is 17 amino acids long. The CDR3 bases are TGTGCCAGCAGCCCCCCCCCAATATGGGGGGCCGCCTACGAGCAGTACTTC. Translation gives CASSPPPIWGAAYEQYF.

By sample fraction, this clone is medium-sized. The limits of the CDR3 on the DNA are not certain, so only TCRdb's listed CDR3 is given. The V and J genes are TRBV19 and TRBJ1-2; TRBD1 is taken as the D call from the table, unchecked against the DNA. Germline V gene sequence: CDR1 LNHDA, CDR2 SQIVND (reference sequence). The CDR3 has 14 amino acids, counting both end residues. This chain's CDR3 is CASTSGQGNYGYTF.

The chain carries TRBV5-4 and TRBJ2-2, with D hard to call. The CDR3 sequence is 11 residues long. Trimming cost V 3 bases and J 6 bases, with 3 bases left between them. Germline V CDR1 and CDR2: SGHNT, YYREEE (reference sequence). The CDR3, as DNA: TGTGCCAGCAGCTCCCCCGGGGAGCTGTTTTTT. Its protein product is CASSSPGELFF.

V usage is TRBV24-1 and J usage is TRBJ2-3; tentatively, D is TRBD2 (5 bases). The ends were cut back, 4 bases at V and 0 bases at J, with 16 bases in the middle. Germline-derived CDR1 and CDR2 are KGHDR and SFDVKD. The CDR3 is 17 residues long. The CDR3: CATSDPRTGISTDTQYF. The CDR3 DNA follows: TGTGCCACCAGTGACCCCAGGACGGGGATTAGCACAGATACGCAGTATTTT.

This chain links TRBV5-1 with TRBJ2-7; D is ambiguous. Germline V gene sequence: CDR1 SGHRS, CDR2 YFSETQ. The V gene lost 3 bases and the J gene lost 1 base, with 11 bases spanning the gap. This CDR3 has 14 amino acids. The CDR3 sequence: CASSYFIGSYEQYF. DNA of the CDR3: TGCGCCAGCAGCTATTTTATTGGGTCCTACGAGCAGTACTTC.

The J gene is TRBJ1-2, the V gene TRBV24-1, with TRBD1 as a possible D gene (5 bases). The V gene lost 5 bases and the J gene lost 0 bases, with 6 bases spanning the gap. In germline, CDR1 is KGHDR, CDR2 SFDVKD. The CDR3 is made up of 13 amino acids. The CDR3 nucleotides read TGTGCCACCAGTGTGACAGCTAACTATGGCTACACCTTC. Translation gives CATSVTANYGYTF.

The rearrangement uses TRBV3-1 (or the pseudogene TRBV3-2) and TRBJ2-5; 8 nucleotides match TRBD2. V trimming: 1 base; J trimming: 4 bases; junction bases outside the gene matches: 5. Per germline, CDR1 LGHDT and CDR2 YNNKEL (reference sequence). The CDR3 loop spans 15 amino acids. CDR3 sequence: CASSQAGGVGETQYF. The CDR3 nucleotides read TGTGCCAGCAGCCAAGCCGGGGGGGTTGGAGAGACCCAGTACTTC.

CDR3 amino acids: CASGGQLNEKLFF. CDR3 in DNA: TGTGCCAGCGGCGGACAGCTAAATGAAAAACTGTTTTTT. V is TRBV12-3 or TRBV12-4 and J is TRBJ1-4, with TRBD1 as a possible D gene (6 bases). Trimming pared 8 bases from V and 5 bases from J, leaving 12 bases between. This CDR3 spans 13 amino acids.

This clone was counted once. V and J are TRBV19 and TRBJ2-1; 12 bases map to TRBD2. V lost 4 bases to trimming and J lost 4 bases; unmatched junction nucleotides: 5. The CDR3 is made up of 16 amino acids. In germline, CDR1 is LNHDA, CDR2 SQIVND (reference sequence). CDR3 coding DNA: TGTGCCAGTAGTAGGGGGACTAGCGGGTCTTACAATGAGCAGTTCTTC. Translated: CASSRGTSGSYNEQFF. Variable domain in full (rest from reference TRBV19 and TRBJ2-1): DGGITQSPKYLFRKEGQNVTLSCEQNLNHDAMYWYRQDPGQGLRLIYYSQIVNDFQKGDIAEGYSVSREKKESFPLTVTSAQKNPTAFYLCASSRGTSGSYNEQFFGPGTRLTVL.

This clone was recorded only once. The chain uses TRBV13 and TRBJ2-5; no clear D. The length of the CDR3 is 15 residues. With 0 bases removed from V and 5 bases from J, the gap between germline ends came to 13 bases. From germline, CDR1 is PRHDT and CDR2 FYEKMQ (reference sequence). In DNA, the CDR3 is TGTGCCAGCAGCTTAGGGCAGGAGCCTCCGGAGACCCAGTACTTC. Translation: CASSLGQEPPETQYF.

The chain is built from TRBV7-9 and TRBJ2-7; TRBD2 aligns across 8 bases. The ends lost 5 bases at V and 5 bases at J; junction bases unmatched: 8. The germline V gene has CDR1 SEHNR and CDR2 FQNEAQ (reference sequence). The CDR3 consists of 14 residues. The chain's CDR3 is CASSRGGGSDEQYF. The DNA for the CDR3 is TGTGCCAGCAGCCGGGGGGGCGGGTCGGACGAGCAGTACTTC.

The chain combines TRBV6-1 with TRBJ2-2; no reliable D call. Germline CDR1 MNHNS, CDR2 SASEGT. This CDR3 is built from 16 residues. The V end was cut by 2 bases, the J end by 6 bases, with 16 bases between. The CDR3: CASSELLMALAGELFF. The CDR3 DNA is TGTGCCAGCAGTGAATTACTGATGGCCTTGGCCGGGGAGCTGTTTTTT.

This rearrangement joins TRBV5-1 to TRBJ2-7, with TRBD1 as a possible D gene (5 bases). The CDR3 loop spans 13 amino acids. V lost 4 bases, J lost 0 bases, and 8 bases lay in between. Germline lookup yields CDR1 SGHRS and CDR2 YFSETQ. This chain's CDR3 is CASSTGNSYEQYF. The DNA of the CDR3 is TGCGCCAGCAGCACAGGAAACTCCTACGAGCAGTACTTC.

The chain joins TRBV30 to TRBJ1-1, with unresolved D. CDR3 length: 11 amino acids. With 3 bases removed from V and 7 bases from J, the gap between germline ends came to 9 bases. CDR1 and CDR2 (germline): GTSNPN, SVGIG (reference sequence). CDR3 nucleotides: TGTGCCTGGAGCCTCGGTGGTGAAGCTTTCTTT. This codes for CAWSLGGEAFF.

This clone has a single count. The chain combines TRBV18 with TRBJ2-5; TRBD1 is a possible D gene (6 bases). Germline CDR1 is KGHSH and CDR2 is LQKENI. This CDR3 is built from 14 residues. The germline V and J ends were trimmed by 0 bases and 3 bases, with 8 bases remaining between them. The CDR3 region is CASSPPPGEETQYF. The CDR3 DNA follows: TGTGCCAGCTCACCACCTCCAGGGGAAGAGACCCAGTACTTC.

The CDR3 DNA reads TGCGCCAGCAGTGCTTCAGAGACGAGACCTACGGAGCAGTACTTC. This codes for CASSASETRPTEQYF. The chain combines TRBV4-1 with TRBJ2-7; D is unresolved. The ends were cut back, 6 bases at V and 7 bases at J, with 22 bases in the middle. CDR3 length: 15 amino acids. In germline, CDR1 is MGHRA, CDR2 YSYEKL.

The CDR3 reads CATSQGAGELFF. Here the CDR3 DNA reads TGCGCCACTAGTCAGGGCGCCGGGGAGCTGTTTTTT. V usage is TRBV10-2 and J usage is TRBJ2-2, with D tentatively TRBD1 (5 bases). The CDR3 covers 12 residues. The germline CDR1 and CDR2 sequences are WSHSY and SAAADI. Trimming cost V 10 bases and J 6 bases, with 12 bases left between them.

This rearrangement joins TRBV10-2 to TRBJ1-2; tentatively, D is TRBD1 (5 bases). Germline loops: CDR1 WSHSY, CDR2 SAAADI. V lost 6 bases to trimming and J lost 7 bases, with 15 bases between them. The CDR3 is 13 amino acids. Here the CDR3 DNA reads TGCGCCAGCAGATCGCCAGGGCGGGGTGGCTACACCTTC. Translation: CASRSPGRGGYTF.

V usage is TRBV27 and J usage is TRBJ2-1; D is perhaps TRBD2 (5 bases). Germline CDR1 is MNHEY and CDR2 is SMNVEV (reference sequence). Between the trimmed V and J ends, which lost 3 bases and 2 bases, there was a span of 11 bases. The CDR3 runs to 15 residues. This chain's CDR3 is CASSFDGVTYNEQFF. The CDR3 DNA is TGTGCCAGCAGTTTTGACGGGGTTACCTACAATGAGCAGTTCTTC.